A selection of T cell receptor beta chains follows, all from one sample in a study of CD8 T cells in ankylosing spondylitis. TCRdb fed the 5' RACE reads into MiXCR, producing one record per CDR3 protein. The table has 150,000 to 200,000 distinct CDR3 sequences, 11% seen once. Sequenced sample: blood, either unsorted or a sorted T cell fraction (not recorded which). These receptors were collected from a male donor with ankylosing spondylitis or in good health (not recorded which). The CDR3 runs from the conserved cysteine through the conserved F or W. D genes are given only for firm matches. Rows give clone size only sometimes, using once, few, many, or a class for an expanded clone.

d_call | clone_size | j_call | v_call | cdr3_nt | cdr3_aa
TRBD2 | many | TRBJ2-3 | TRBV20-1 | TGCAGTGCTAGTTCAGCGGGACGGACAGATACGCAGTATTTT | CSASSAGRTDTQYF
TRBD2 | many | TRBJ2-1 | TRBV12-3/TRBV12-4 | TGTGCCAGCACCTACCAAGCGGGAGGATCCTACAATGAGCAGTTCTTC | CASTYQAGGSYNEQFF
NA | few | TRBJ2-3 | TRBV18 | TGTGCCAGCTCACCATGGGATTTCACAGATACGCAGTATTTT | CASSPWDFTDTQYF
TRBD2 | few | TRBJ2-1 | TRBV7-2 | TGTGCCAGCTCTTATTATAGCGGGGGGGCTGAGCAGTTCTTC | CASSYYSGGAEQFF
TRBD1 | many | TRBJ1-2 | TRBV2 | TGTGCCAGCAGAGACAGAATGACAGGGAGAGGCTACACCTTC | CASRDRMTGRGYTF
TRBD2 | NA | TRBJ2-3 | TRBV19 | TGTGCCAGCCTCTCCCTAGCGGGAGGGCCAGATACGCAGTATTTT | CASLSLAGGPDTQYF
NA | NA | TRBJ2-2 | TRBV5-4 | TGTGCCAGCAGCTTGGTCCTATCCGTGACAGCCCGACTAATTCGCGGGGAGCTGTTTTTT | CASSLVLSVTARLIRGELFF
NA | many | TRBJ2-2 | TRBV29-1 | TGCAGCGCCGCTAGGAAGCGGTTCGCGAACACCGGGGAGCTGTTTTTT | CSAARKRFANTGELFF
NA | many | TRBJ2-2 | TRBV5-1 | TGCGCCAGCAGCTTGGAAGGGACCCTCACCGGGGAGCTGTTTTTT | CASSLEGTLTGELFF
NA | few | TRBJ2-4 | TRBV4-3 | TGCGCCAGCAGCCAAGGCGGTAGCTGGGACATTCAGTACTTC | CASSQGGSWDIQYF
NA | few | TRBJ2-4 | TRBV5-6 | TGTGCCAGCAGCTTGCCCAGGGTAGCCAAAAACATTCAGTACTTC | CASSLPRVAKNIQYF
TRBD1 | few | TRBJ2-3 | TRBV6-1 | TGTGCCAGCAGCCGGACAGGGGGAGCAGATACGCAGTATTTT | CASSRTGGADTQYF
TRBD2 | many | TRBJ2-3 | TRBV3-1 | TGTGCCAGCAGCGAATGGGGCGGGAGTGCTCCGGATACGCAGTATTTT | CASSEWGGSAPDTQYF
TRBD1 | many | TRBJ2-5 | TRBV10-3 | TGTGCCATCAGTCCCGGGACAGGGCCAGAGACCCAGTACTTC | CAISPGTGPETQYF
NA | NA | TRBJ2-7 | TRBV11-3 | TGTGCCAGCAGCTTCATCCGGCCTCCTAACTACGAGCAGTACTTC | CASSFIRPPNYEQYF
NA | many | TRBJ2-1 | TRBV14 | TGTGCCAGCAGCCAAGACTTAGAGGATGAGCAGTTCTTC | CASSQDLEDEQFF
NA | many | TRBJ1-2 | TRBV19 | TGTGCCAGTAGTCCCCGGGATTTCTATGGCTACACCTTC | CASSPRDFYGYTF
NA | many | TRBJ2-5 | TRBV29-1 | TGCAGCGTCAAGGGCCAAGAGACCCAGTACTTC | CSVKGQETQYF
NA | many | TRBJ2-3 | TRBV20-1 | TGCAGTGCTACCCTTCCGTGGGACAAAGCGGGGACCACAGATACGCAGTATTTT | CSATLPWDKAGTTDTQYF
TRBD2 | many | TRBJ2-5 | TRBV20-1 | TGCAGTGCTAGCCCTACTAGCGGGGCGGATGAGACCCAGTACTTC | CSASPTSGADETQYF
NA | NA | TRBJ2-7 | TRBV20-1 | TGCAGTGCTAGAGATTACATGGGGCCGAGCTCCTACGAGCAGTACTTC | CSARDYMGPSSYEQYF
TRBD1 | many | TRBJ1-1 | TRBV6-1 | TGTGCCAGCAGTCGACCCGGGACAGTGAACACTGAAGCTTTCTTT | CASSRPGTVNTEAFF
NA | many | TRBJ1-5 | TRBV3-1 | TGTGCCAGCAGCCAAGATGGGCAGGGTATGGGCAATCAGCCCCAGCATTTT | CASSQDGQGMGNQPQHF
TRBD1 | NA | TRBJ1-6 | TRBV6-2/TRBV6-3 | TGTGCCAGCAGCGGGGGACCGGGACAGACGAATTCACCCCTCCACTTT | CASSGGPGQTNSPLHF
TRBD2 | many | TRBJ2-3 | TRBV5-5 | TGTGCCAGCAGCAAACTAGCGGGGGGGAGCACAGATACGCAGTATTTT | CASSKLAGGSTDTQYF
TRBD1 | many | TRBJ2-3 | TRBV4-3 | TGCGCCAGCAGCCAAGTACAGGGGAATACGCAGTATTTT | CASSQVQGNTQYF
NA | many | TRBJ2-2 | TRBV3-1 | TGTGCCAGCAGCCACCCCCGGGGTTCGGAGCTGTTTTTT | CASSHPRGSELFF
TRBD1 | NA | TRBJ1-6 | TRBV6-5 | TGTGCCAGCAGTTACGGACAGGGCTTAAATTCACCCCTCCACTTT | CASSYGQGLNSPLHF
TRBD1 | many | TRBJ2-1 | TRBV24-1 | TGTGCCACCAGTGATCAACAGGGGTGGAATGAGCAGTTCTTC | CATSDQQGWNEQFF
NA | NA | TRBJ1-2 | TRBV4-1 | TGCGCCAGCAGCCAAGATGAAATGGGGCCGGGTGGCTACACCTTC | CASSQDEMGPGGYTF
NA | many | TRBJ1-2 | TRBV18 | TGTGCCAGCTCACCAGGGCGGGGATTTGACTATGGCTACACCTTC | CASSPGRGFDYGYTF
NA | many | TRBJ1-1 | TRBV14 | TGTGCCAGCAGCCCAAGATCAGGAGCCGCTGAAGCTTTCTTT | CASSPRSGAAEAFF
TRBD2 | many | TRBJ2-3 | TRBV7-8 | TGTGCCAGCAGCCCCAGGCGGCTAGCGGGAAGAAGCACAGATACGCAGTATTTT | CASSPRRLAGRSTDTQYF
NA | NA | TRBJ2-2 | TRBV20-1 | TGCAGTGCCAACGGACAGAGAACCGGGGAGCTGTTTTTT | CSANGQRTGELFF
NA | many | TRBJ2-7 | TRBV7-8 | TGTGCCAGCAGCTTAGTCAGTATTTCCTACGAGCAGTACTTC | CASSLVSISYEQYF
NA | many | TRBJ2-2 | TRBV2 | TGTGCCAGCAGCTTCAGAAGGGCTGTGACCGGGGAGCTGTTTTTT | CASSFRRAVTGELFF
TRBD2 | many | TRBJ2-5 | TRBV19 | TGTGCCAGTAGTCGCCAGCGGGGGCAAGAGACCCAGTACTTC | CASSRQRGQETQYF
NA | many | TRBJ2-3 | TRBV29-1 | TGCAGCGTCCATGAGCAGACCGGTTCGGATACGCAGTATTTT | CSVHEQTGSDTQYF
NA | many | TRBJ2-2 | TRBV15 | TGTGCCACCAGCAGAGATCTGGGGCCCGGGGAGCTGTTTTTT | CATSRDLGPGELFF
NA | many | TRBJ2-2 | TRBV5-5 | TGTGCCAGCAGCTTGGGGGTAGGGACCGGGGAGCTGTTTTTT | CASSLGVGTGELFF
TRBD1 | few | TRBJ2-7 | TRBV19 | TGTGCCAGCCTCGGTACGGGACAGGGTTCTGACGAGCAGTACTTC | CASLGTGQGSDEQYF
TRBD2 | many | TRBJ2-1 | TRBV5-1 | TGCGCCAGCAGCCCTCGGACTAGCGGGATACTGAGGAATGAGCAGTTCTTC | CASSPRTSGILRNEQFF
NA | NA | TRBJ2-7 | TRBV7-9 | TGTGCCAGCAGCTTAGAGTTGAGGAGCTCCTACGAGCAGTACTTC | CASSLELRSSYEQYF
TRBD2 | many | TRBJ2-1 | TRBV6-1 | TGTGCCAGCAGACAGACTAGCGGAGCCTACAATGAGCAGTTCTTC | CASRQTSGAYNEQFF
TRBD1 | few | TRBJ1-3 | TRBV7-2 | TGTGCCAGCAGCGGCCTACCGGGACAGGGGTCCGGAAACACCATATATTTT | CASSGLPGQGSGNTIYF
NA | NA | TRBJ2-7 | TRBV11-2 | TGTGCCAGCAGCTTAGCGGCACGGCCCCCGGTCTTC | CASSLAARPPVF
TRBD2 | many | TRBJ2-1 | TRBV5-1 | TGCGCCAGCAGCTCTTCCGGGACTAGCGGGAGCGAGCAGTTCTTC | CASSSSGTSGSEQFF
NA | many | TRBJ1-1 | TRBV12-3/TRBV12-4 | TGTGCCAGCAGTTTAGATGGGGGAACAGCTATGAACACTGAAGCTTTCTTT | CASSLDGGTAMNTEAFF
NA | few | TRBJ2-3 | TRBV7-2 | TGTGCCAGCAGCTTTGGGCCGAGCACAGATACGCAGTATTTT | CASSFGPSTDTQYF
NA | few | TRBJ2-2 | TRBV6-1 | TGTGCCACCAACCCTAGGAGCATGAACACCGGGGAGCTGTTTTTT | CATNPRSMNTGELFF
NA | many | TRBJ1-1 | TRBV14 | TGTGCCAGCAGCCACAGAAGGAACACTGAAGCTTTCTTT | CASSHRRNTEAFF